The entry that follows covers one T cell receptor (beta chain) sequence. This clonotype appeared many times. The antigen it binds to is not known. No qualities accompany the bases; no much larger clone lies one base away. Inclusive of the bounding cysteine and phenylalanine, the CDR3 is 15 residues long. The read is trimmed to its CDR3 DNA, 45 bases read in frame from base 1. The germline V gene yields SGHTA for CDR1 and FQGNSA for CDR2. Cut back by 5 bases and 4 bases, the V and J ends lie 17 bases apart. This sample was taken from a study of T cells in Graves' hyperthyroidism and ophthalmopathy (dated by TCRdb to the late 2010s). Notes on the research overall: To identify distinguishing TCR V-J signatures, a discovery cohort of 100 patients was used, comprising 43 with Graves' ophthalmopathy and some 60 with stable Graves' hyperthyroidism. Prospective prediction of ophthalmopathy was tested in an independent validation cohort consisting of 18 to 20 hyperthyroidism patients and around 16 patients who later progressed to ophthalmopathy. The approximately 100 discovery patients were randomly split 7:3 into training and test sets. Thyroid tissue and blood T-cell repertoires from about six Graves' hyperthyroidism patients were also compared in the study. Once sampling was done, hyperthyroidism patients were given methimazole at a starting dose of 30 mg daily, whereas ophthalmopathy patients were given high-dose intravenous methylprednisolone. TCR Vbeta CDR3 sequencing of 120 to 150 peripheral blood samples (around 45 ophthalmopathy, about 80 hyperthyroidism and some 17 progressor patients) is reported in the paper. Study-wide conclusions, independent of this receptor: Ophthalmopathy was separated from stable hyperthyroidism by a 13 V-J signature model, with 85% to 90% sensitivity and roughly 84% specificity obtained in cross-validation and 80%/75% obtained in testing. Sample size was not statistically predetermined, and investigators were not blinded to group allocation. In validation, the model predicted progression to ophthalmopathy with 55% to 71% sensitivity and 72% to 85% specificity, a median of approximately 6.5 months before onset. Most expanded thyroid clonotypes (frequency above 0.001) were also detected in blood, suggesting blood repertoires may reflect thyroid immune responses.

Stable Graves' hyperthyroidism was defined as the absence of progression to ophthalmopathy over 18 months of follow-up. The hyperthyroidism patients were between 18 and 65 years old and newly diagnosed, with a disease duration of less than 2 months. The study excluded patients with uncontrolled infections, other autoimmune diseases, pregnancy or lactation. Clinical symptoms, serum thyroxine and TRAb, thyroid ultrasound, and orbital computed tomography formed the basis for the diagnoses. Trizol reagent was used to extract total RNA, and RNA quality was then checked on an Agilent 2100 Bioanalyzer. The TCR beta CDR3 regions were amplified from the RNA transcripts. For the first round of RT-PCR on the TCR CDR3, the HTBI primer set was used together with the Qiagen OneStep RT-PCR kit. The libraries were constructed in a second round of multiplex PCR and then size-selected and purified. Libraries were sequenced paired-end with 100 bp reads on an Illumina HiSeq2000. Concerning the study's data processing: Raw data were processed with SOAPnuke, discarding reads with adapters, uncalled bases, mean Phred below 15, or no exact constant-primer or identifier match. COPE v1.2.5 was used to merge high-quality paired reads, and clonotypes were defined as unique nucleotide sequences. Clonotypes were aligned to IMGT TRBV, TRBD and TRBJ reference segments using MiTCR v1.1. The analysis included only V-J combinations with a frequency above 0.0001, which together covered around 99% of the repertoires. A TCS score was defined as the ratio between F50 (clonal expansion) and ExV (chaos), using BLOSUM62-based TCRdist between CDR3 peptides within each V-J. Welch's t-statistics and random forest reduced roughly 500 V-J features to 13, which were used in a naive Bayes classifier (R e1071). The similarity between thyroid and blood repertoires was quantified using the Morisita-Horn index. The public reads were reprocessed in TCRdb via fastp at Q25 and MiXCR, keeping in-frame beta chains. A single entry per CDR3 protein holds the most common genes and DNA from its merged rows. These V and J calls are TCRdb output, not the study's own analysis. Here the sample has 500,000 to 600,000 distinct CDR3 sequences; about half occur a single time. The leading ten clones occupy 7.5% to 8.5% of the sample.

Sequenced: peripheral blood or thyroid tissue (not recorded which). The chain uses TRBV7-2 and TRBJ1-1; the D gene remains uncertain. The origin of this receptor is a woman aged 18-29 years with Graves' hyperthyroidism. The bases read TGTGCCAGCAGCCCGAGGGAGTATTCGGGCACTGAAGCTTTCTTT. Its amino acids are CASSPREYSGTEAFF.